This T cell receptor beta chain was retrieved from a study of T-cell memory formation after mild COVID-19. Study background: The study found TCR clusters largely donor specific. Study-wide points: Pre-infection memory contained some responding clones, which suggested that cross-reactive memory had joined. The study found balanced CD4/CD8 in clones contracting day 15 to 85 and a CD4+ lean in later expanders.

This clonotype was found a few times. Its specificity is unknown. The germline CDR1 and CDR2 sequences are LGHNA and YNFKEQ. The CDR3 totals 15 residues. The junction had 5 bases not matched to a gene; V was cut back by 0 bases and J by 4 bases. TCR alpha and TCR beta cDNA libraries carrying sample barcodes and UMIs came from 5'RACE with constant-segment primers. TCRdb redid the calling of the 5' RACE reads with MiXCR, one entry per CDR3 protein. The data contain about half a million distinct CDR3 sequences, around a sixth of them singletons. The material sequenced was PBMCs or a T cell subset sorted from them (not recorded which). The rearrangement joins TRBV4-2 to TRBJ1-2, with 7 bases fitting TRBD1. This clonotype originated in an adult woman who had mild COVID-19 (a few samples of this study predate the infection). Cell type and time point are not known. The CDR3 here is CASSQEGTVSYGYTF. The CDR3 nucleotides read TGTGCCAGCAGCCAAGAAGGGACAGTCAGCTATGGCTACACCTTC.